This T cell receptor (beta chain) was obtained from a study of Graves' ophthalmopathy and Graves' hyperthyroidism. Amplified TCR beta CDR3 regions were obtained using RNA transcripts as template. Amplification began with first-round RT-PCR using HTBI primers, then second-round multiplex PCR was performed. TCRdb re-derived calls from the multiplex PCR reads in MiXCR, one entry per CDR3 protein. The table lists hundreds of thousands of distinct CDR3 sequences, 35% to 45% of them singletons. CDR1 is SGHRS, CDR2 YFSETQ, per germline. This CDR3 is built from 12 residues. This clonotype was found many times. The junction and the germline gene differ at one end; a read error may be behind it.

The chain recombines TRBV5-1 with TRBJ1-1; no firm D call. Sequencing input: peripheral blood. The origin of this receptor is an adult man with Graves' ophthalmopathy. CDR3 amino acids: CASSNLNTEAFF. The CDR3 DNA sequence: TGTGCCAGCAGCAATCTGAACACTGAAGCTTTCTTT. Combining the CDR3 with reference TRBV5-1 and TRBJ1-1 gives the whole variable domain KAGVTQTPRYLIKTRGQQVTLSCSPISGHRSVSWYQQTPGQGLQFLFEYFSETQRNKGNFPGRFSGRQFSNSRSEMNVSTLELGDSALYLCASSNLNTEAFFGQGTRLTVV.